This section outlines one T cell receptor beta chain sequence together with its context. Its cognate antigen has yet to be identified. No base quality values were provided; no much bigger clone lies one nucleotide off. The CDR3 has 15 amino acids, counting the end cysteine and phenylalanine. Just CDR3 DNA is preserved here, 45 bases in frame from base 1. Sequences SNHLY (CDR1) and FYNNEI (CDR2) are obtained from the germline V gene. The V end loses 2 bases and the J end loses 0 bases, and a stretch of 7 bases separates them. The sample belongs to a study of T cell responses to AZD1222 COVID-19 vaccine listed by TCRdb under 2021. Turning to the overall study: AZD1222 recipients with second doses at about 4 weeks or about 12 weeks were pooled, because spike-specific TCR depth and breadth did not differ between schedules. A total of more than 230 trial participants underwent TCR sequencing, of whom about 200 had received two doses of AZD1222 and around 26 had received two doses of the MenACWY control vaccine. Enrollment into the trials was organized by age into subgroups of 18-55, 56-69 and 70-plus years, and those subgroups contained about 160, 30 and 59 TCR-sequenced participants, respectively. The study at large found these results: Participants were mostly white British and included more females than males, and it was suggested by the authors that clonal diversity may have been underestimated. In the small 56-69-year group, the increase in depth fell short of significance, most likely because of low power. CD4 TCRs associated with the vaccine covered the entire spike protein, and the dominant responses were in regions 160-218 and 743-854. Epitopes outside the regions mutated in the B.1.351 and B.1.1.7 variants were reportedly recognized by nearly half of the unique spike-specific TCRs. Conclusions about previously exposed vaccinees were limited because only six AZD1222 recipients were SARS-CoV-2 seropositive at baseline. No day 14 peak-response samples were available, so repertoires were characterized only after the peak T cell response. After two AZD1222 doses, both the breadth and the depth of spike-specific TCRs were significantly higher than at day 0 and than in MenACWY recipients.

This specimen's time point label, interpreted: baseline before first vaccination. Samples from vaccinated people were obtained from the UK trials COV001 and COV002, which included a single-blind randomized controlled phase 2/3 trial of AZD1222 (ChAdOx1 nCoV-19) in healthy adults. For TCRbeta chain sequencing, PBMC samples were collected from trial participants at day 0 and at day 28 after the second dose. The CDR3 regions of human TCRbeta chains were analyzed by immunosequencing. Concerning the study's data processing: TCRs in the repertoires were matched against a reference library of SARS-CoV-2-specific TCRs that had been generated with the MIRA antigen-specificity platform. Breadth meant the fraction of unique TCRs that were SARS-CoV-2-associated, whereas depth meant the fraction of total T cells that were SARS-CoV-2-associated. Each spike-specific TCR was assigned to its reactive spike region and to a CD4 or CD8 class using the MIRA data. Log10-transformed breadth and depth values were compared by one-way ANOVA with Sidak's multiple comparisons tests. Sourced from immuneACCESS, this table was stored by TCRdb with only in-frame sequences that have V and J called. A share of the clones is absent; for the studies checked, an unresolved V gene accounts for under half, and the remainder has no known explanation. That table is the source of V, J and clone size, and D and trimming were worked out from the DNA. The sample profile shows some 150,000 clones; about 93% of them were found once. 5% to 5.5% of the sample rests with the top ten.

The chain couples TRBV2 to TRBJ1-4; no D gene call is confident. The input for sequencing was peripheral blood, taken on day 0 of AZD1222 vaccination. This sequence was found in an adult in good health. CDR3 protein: CASSEFSATNEKLFF. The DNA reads TGTGCCAGCAGTGAATTCAGTGCAACTAATGAAAAACTGTTTTTT.